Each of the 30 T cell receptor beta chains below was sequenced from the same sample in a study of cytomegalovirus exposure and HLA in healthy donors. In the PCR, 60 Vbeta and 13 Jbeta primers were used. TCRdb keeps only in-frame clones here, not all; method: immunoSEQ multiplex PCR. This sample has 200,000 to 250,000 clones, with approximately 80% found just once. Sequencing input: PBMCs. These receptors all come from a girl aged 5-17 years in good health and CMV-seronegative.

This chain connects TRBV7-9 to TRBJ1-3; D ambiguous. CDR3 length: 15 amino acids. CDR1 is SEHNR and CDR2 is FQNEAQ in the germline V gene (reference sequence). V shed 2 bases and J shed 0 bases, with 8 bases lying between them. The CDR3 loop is CASSLTVHSGNTIYF. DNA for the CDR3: TGTGCCAGCAGCTTAACAGTACACTCTGGAAACACCATATATTTT.

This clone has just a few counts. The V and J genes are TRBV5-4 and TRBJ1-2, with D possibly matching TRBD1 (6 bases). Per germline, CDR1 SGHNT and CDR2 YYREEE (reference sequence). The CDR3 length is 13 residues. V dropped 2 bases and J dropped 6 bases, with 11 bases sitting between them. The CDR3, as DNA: TGTGCCAGCAGCTTAGAACAGGGTCATGGCTACACCTTC. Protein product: CASSLEQGHGYTF.

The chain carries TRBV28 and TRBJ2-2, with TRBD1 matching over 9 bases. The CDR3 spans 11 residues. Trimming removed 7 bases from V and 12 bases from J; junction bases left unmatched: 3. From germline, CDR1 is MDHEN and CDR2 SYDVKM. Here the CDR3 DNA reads TGTGCCAGCACCTACAGGGGGCAGCTGTTTTTT. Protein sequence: CASTYRGQLFF.

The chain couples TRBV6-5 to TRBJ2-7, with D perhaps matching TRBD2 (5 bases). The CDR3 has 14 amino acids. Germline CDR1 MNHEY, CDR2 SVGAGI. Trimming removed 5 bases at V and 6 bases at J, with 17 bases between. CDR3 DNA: TGTGCCAGCAGTCAACCGTGGGGAGCACGCGAGCAGTACTTC. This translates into CASSQPWGAREQYF.

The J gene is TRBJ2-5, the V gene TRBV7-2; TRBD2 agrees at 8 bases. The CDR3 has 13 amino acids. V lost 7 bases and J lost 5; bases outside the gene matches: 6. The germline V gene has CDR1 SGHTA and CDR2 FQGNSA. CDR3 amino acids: CASNKRGMETQYF. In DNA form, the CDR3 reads TGTGCCAGCAATAAGCGGGGGATGGAGACCCAGTACTTC.

The CDR3 nucleotides are TGTGCCAGCAGCTTGGTTGCGGTCCCGGGCTATGGCTACACCTTC. It is translated as CASSLVAVPGYGYTF. The V and J genes are TRBV5-4 and TRBJ1-2, with D unclear. The CDR3 is 15 residues long. V was clipped by 0 bases and J by 4 bases, with 13 bases between them. Germline lookup yields CDR1 SGHNT and CDR2 YYREEE (reference sequence).

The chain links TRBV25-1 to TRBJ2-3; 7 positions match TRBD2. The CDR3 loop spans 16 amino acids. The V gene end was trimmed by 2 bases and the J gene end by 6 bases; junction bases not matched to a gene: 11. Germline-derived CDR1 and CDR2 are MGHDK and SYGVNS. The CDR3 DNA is TGTGCCAGCAGTGAAGGGTTCCTCGGGAGGAGGGATACGCAGTATTTT. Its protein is CASSEGFLGRRDTQYF.

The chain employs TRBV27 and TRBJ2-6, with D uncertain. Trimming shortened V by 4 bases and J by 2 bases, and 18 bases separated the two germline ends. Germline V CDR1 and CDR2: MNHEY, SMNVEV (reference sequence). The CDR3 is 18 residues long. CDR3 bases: TGTGCCAGCAGTTCCCTGACGGATCGTCGGGCTGGGGCCAACGTCCTGACTTTC. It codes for CASSSLTDRRAGANVLTF.

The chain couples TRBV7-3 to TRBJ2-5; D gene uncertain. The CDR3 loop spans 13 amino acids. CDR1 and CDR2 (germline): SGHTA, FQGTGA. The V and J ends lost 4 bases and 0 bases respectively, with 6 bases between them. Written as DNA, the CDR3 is TGTGCCAGCAGCTCTCCGGACCAAGAGACCCAGTACTTC. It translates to CASSSPDQETQYF.

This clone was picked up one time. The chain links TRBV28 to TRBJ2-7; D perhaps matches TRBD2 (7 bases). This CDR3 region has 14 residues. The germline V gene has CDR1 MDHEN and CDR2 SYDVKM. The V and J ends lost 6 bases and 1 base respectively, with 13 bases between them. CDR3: CASRGGGPSYEQYF. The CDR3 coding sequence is TGTGCCAGCAGGGGAGGGGGGCCGTCCTACGAGCAGTACTTC.

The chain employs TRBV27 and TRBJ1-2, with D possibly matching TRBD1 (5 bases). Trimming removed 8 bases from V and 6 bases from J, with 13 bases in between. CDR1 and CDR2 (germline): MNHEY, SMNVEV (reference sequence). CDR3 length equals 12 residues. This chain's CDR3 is CASGGGGDGYTF. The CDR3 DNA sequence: TGTGCCAGCGGGGGGGGAGGGGATGGCTACACCTTC.

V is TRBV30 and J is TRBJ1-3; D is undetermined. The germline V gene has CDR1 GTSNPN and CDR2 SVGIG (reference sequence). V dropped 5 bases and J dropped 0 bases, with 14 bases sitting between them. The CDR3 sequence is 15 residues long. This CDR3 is CAWGEVPLSGNTIYF. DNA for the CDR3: TGTGCCTGGGGGGAGGTCCCCCTCTCTGGAAACACCATATATTTT.

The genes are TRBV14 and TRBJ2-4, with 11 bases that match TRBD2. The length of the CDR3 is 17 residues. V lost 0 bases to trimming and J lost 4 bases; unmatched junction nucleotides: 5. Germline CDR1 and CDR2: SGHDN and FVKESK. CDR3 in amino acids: CASSQDGTSGPKNIQYF. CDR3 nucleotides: TGTGCCAGCAGCCAAGACGGGACTAGCGGACCTAAAAACATTCAGTACTTC. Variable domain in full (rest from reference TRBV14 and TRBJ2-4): EAGVTQFPSHSVIEKGQTVTLRCDPISGHDNLYWYRRVMGKEIKFLLHFVKESKQDESGMPNNRFLAERTGGTYSTLKVQPAELEDSGVYFCASSQDGTSGPKNIQYFGAGTRLSVL.

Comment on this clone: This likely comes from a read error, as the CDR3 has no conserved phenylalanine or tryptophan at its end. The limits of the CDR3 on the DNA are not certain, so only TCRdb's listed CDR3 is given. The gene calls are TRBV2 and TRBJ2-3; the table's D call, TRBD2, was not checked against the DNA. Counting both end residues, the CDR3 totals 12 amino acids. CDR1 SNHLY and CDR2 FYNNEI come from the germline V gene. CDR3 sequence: CASSDFSGGPHT.

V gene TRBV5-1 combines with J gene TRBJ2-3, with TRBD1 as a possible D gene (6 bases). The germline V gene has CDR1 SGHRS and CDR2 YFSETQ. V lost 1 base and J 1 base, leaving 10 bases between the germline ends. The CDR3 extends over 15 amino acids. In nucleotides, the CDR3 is TGCGCCAGCAGCTTGATCAGACAGGGCACAGATACGCAGTATTTT. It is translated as CASSLIRQGTDTQYF.

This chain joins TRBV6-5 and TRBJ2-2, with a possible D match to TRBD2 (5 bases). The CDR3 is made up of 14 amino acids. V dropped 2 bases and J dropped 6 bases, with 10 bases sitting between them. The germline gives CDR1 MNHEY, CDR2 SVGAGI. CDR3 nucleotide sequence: TGTGCCAGCAGTTACCGAGGGAAACCCGGGGAGCTGTTTTTT. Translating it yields CASSYRGKPGELFF.

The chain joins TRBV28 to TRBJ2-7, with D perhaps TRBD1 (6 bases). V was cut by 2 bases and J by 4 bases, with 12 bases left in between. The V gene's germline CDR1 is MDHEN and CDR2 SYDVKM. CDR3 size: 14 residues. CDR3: CASSLGTRGYEQYF. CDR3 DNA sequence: TGTGCCAGCAGTTTAGGCACCAGGGGTTACGAGCAGTACTTC.

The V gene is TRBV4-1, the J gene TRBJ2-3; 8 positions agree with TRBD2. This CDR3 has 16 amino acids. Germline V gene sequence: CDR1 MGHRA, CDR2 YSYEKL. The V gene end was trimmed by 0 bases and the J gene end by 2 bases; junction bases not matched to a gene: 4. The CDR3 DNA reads TGCGCCAGCAGCCAAGATTGGCGGGGGGTCACAGATACGCAGTATTTT. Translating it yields CASSQDWRGVTDTQYF.

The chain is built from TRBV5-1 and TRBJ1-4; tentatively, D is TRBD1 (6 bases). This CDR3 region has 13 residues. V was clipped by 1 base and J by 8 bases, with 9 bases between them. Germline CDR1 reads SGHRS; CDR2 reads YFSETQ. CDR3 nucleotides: TGCGCCAGCAGCTTGCAAGGACAGGAAAAACTGTTTTTT. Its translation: CASSLQGQEKLFF.

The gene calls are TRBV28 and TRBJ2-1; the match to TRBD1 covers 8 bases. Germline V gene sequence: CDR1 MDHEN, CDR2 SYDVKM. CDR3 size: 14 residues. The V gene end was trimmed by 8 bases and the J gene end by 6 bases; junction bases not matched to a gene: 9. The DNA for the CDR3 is TGTGCCAGCGGATCGATTGACAGGGGCAATGAGCAGTTCTTC. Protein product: CASGSIDRGNEQFF. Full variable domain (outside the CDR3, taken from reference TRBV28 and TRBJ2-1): DVKVTQSSRYLVKRTGEKVFLECVQDMDHENMFWYRQDPGLGLRLIYFSYDVKMKEKGDIPEGYSVSREKKERFSLILESASTNQTSMYLCASGSIDRGNEQFFGPGTRLTVL.

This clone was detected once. This CDR3 is CASGTDQETQYF. The CDR3 DNA is TGCGCCAGCGGGACAGACCAAGAGACCCAGTACTTC. This chain uses TRBV5-1 with TRBJ2-5; the match to TRBD1 covers 7 bases. The CDR3 extends over 12 amino acids. Looked up from germline, CDR1 is SGHRS and CDR2 is YFSETQ. The trim removed 7 bases at V and 0 bases at J, leaving 0 bases unmatched. Looking up the rest from reference TRBV5-1 and TRBJ2-5 gives the full variable domain: KAGVTQTPRYLIKTRGQQVTLSCSPISGHRSVSWYQQTPGQGLQFLFEYFSETQRNKGNFPGRFSGRQFSNSRSEMNVSTLELGDSALYLCASGTDQETQYFGPGTRLLVL.

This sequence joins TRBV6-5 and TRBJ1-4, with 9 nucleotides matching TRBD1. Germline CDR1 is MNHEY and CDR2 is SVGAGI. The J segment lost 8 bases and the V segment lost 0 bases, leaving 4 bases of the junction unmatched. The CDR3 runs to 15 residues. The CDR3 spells CASSYSGTGNEKLFF. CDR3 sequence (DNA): TGTGCCAGCAGTTACTCAGGGACAGGGAACGAAAAACTGTTTTTT.

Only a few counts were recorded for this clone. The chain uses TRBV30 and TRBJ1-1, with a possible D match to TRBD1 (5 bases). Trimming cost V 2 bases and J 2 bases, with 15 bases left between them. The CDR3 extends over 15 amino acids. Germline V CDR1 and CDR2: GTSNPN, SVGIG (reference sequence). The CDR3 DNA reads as TGTGCCTGGAGTTCTTACACGACAGCAAACACTGAAGCTTTCTTT. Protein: CAWSSYTTANTEAFF.

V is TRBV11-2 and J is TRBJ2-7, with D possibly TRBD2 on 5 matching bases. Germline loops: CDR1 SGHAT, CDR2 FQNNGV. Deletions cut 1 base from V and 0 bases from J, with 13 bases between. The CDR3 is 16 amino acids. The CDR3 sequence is CASSLGSPGSSYEQYF. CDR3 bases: TGTGCCAGCAGCTTAGGCAGCCCGGGGAGCTCCTACGAGCAGTACTTC.

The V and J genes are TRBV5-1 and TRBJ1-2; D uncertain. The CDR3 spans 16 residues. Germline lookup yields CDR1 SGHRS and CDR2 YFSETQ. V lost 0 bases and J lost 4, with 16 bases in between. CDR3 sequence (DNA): TGCGCCAGCAGCTTGGGAAGTGTCGACACCCTCTATGGCTACACCTTC. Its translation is CASSLGSVDTLYGYTF.

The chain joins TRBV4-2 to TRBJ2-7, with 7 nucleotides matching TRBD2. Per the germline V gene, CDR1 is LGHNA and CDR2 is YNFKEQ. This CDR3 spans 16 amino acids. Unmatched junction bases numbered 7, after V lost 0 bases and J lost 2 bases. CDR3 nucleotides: TGTGCCAGCAGCCAAGAAGGGCTAGCGGAGCCCTACGAGCAGTACTTC. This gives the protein CASSQEGLAEPYEQYF.

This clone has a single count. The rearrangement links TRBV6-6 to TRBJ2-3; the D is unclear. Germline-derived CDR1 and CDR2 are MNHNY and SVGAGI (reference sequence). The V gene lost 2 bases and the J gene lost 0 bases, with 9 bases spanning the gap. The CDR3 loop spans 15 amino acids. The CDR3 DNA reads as TGTGCCAGCAGTTACGGGCAGATTAGCACAGATACGCAGTATTTT. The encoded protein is CASSYGQISTDTQYF.

This CDR3 reads CASNPTGRRNSPLHF. The DNA for the CDR3 is TGTGCCAGTAACCCGACAGGGCGGAGAAATTCACCCCTCCACTTT. The rearrangement joins TRBV19 to TRBJ1-6; 7 bases are shared with TRBD1. This CDR3 has 15 residues. V trimming: 7 bases; J trimming: 7 bases; junction bases outside the gene matches: 10. Germline V CDR1 and CDR2: LNHDA, SQIVND (reference sequence). Full variable domain (outside the CDR3, taken from reference TRBV19 and TRBJ1-6): DGGITQSPKYLFRKEGQNVTLSCEQNLNHDAMYWYRQDPGQGLRLIYYSQIVNDFQKGDIAEGYSVSREKKESFPLTVTSAQKNPTAFYLCASNPTGRRNSPLHFGNGTRLTVT.

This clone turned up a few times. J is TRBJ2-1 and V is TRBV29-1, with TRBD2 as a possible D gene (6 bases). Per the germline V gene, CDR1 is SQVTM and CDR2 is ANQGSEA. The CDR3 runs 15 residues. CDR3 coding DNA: TGCACAGTTACCGTGGGCGGGAATCTAGGCAATGAGCAGTTCTTC. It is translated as CTVTVGGNLGNEQFF.

CDR3 protein: CASSQSAPGGPETQYF. The CDR3 DNA follows: TGCGCCAGCAGCCAATCAGCACCAGGGGGGCCCGAGACCCAGTACTTC. This chain connects TRBV4-1 to TRBJ2-5, with D perhaps TRBD1 (7 bases). This CDR3 has 16 amino acids. Trimming shortened V by 2 bases and J by 5 bases, and 18 bases separated the two germline ends. The germline V gene encodes CDR1 MGHRA and CDR2 YSYEKL.